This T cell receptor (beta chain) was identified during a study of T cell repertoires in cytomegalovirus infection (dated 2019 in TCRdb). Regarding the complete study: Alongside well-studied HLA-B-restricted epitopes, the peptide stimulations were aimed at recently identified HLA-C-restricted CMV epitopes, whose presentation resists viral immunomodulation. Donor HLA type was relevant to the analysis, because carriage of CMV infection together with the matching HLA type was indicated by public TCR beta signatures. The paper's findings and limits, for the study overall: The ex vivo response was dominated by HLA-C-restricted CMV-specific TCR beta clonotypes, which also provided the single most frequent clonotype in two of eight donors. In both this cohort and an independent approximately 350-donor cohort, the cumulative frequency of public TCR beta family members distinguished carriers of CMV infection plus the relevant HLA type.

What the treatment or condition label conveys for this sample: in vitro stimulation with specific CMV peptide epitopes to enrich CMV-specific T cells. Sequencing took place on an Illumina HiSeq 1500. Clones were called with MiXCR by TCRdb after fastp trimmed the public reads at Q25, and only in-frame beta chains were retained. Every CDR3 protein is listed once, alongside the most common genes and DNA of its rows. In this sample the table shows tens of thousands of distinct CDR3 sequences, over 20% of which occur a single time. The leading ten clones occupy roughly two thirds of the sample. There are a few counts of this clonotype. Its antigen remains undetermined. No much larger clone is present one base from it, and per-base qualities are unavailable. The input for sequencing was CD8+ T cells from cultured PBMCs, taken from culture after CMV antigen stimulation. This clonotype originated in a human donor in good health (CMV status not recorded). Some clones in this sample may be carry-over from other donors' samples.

This receptor has the CDR3 CASSADSSGANVLTF. The nucleotide sequence reads TGTGCCAGCAGCGCCGACAGCTCTGGGGCCAACGTCCTGACTTTC. The receptor chain draws on TRBV7-6 and TRBJ2-6; perhaps TRBD1 is the D gene, with 5 bases matching. From cysteine to phenylalanine, the CDR3 is 15 amino acids long. The sequence is cut down to CDR3 DNA, 45 bases in frame from base 1. In the germline V gene, CDR1 corresponds to SGHVS and CDR2 to FNYEAQ. Trimming takes 5 bases from V and 0 bases from J, and the germline ends sit 8 bases apart.